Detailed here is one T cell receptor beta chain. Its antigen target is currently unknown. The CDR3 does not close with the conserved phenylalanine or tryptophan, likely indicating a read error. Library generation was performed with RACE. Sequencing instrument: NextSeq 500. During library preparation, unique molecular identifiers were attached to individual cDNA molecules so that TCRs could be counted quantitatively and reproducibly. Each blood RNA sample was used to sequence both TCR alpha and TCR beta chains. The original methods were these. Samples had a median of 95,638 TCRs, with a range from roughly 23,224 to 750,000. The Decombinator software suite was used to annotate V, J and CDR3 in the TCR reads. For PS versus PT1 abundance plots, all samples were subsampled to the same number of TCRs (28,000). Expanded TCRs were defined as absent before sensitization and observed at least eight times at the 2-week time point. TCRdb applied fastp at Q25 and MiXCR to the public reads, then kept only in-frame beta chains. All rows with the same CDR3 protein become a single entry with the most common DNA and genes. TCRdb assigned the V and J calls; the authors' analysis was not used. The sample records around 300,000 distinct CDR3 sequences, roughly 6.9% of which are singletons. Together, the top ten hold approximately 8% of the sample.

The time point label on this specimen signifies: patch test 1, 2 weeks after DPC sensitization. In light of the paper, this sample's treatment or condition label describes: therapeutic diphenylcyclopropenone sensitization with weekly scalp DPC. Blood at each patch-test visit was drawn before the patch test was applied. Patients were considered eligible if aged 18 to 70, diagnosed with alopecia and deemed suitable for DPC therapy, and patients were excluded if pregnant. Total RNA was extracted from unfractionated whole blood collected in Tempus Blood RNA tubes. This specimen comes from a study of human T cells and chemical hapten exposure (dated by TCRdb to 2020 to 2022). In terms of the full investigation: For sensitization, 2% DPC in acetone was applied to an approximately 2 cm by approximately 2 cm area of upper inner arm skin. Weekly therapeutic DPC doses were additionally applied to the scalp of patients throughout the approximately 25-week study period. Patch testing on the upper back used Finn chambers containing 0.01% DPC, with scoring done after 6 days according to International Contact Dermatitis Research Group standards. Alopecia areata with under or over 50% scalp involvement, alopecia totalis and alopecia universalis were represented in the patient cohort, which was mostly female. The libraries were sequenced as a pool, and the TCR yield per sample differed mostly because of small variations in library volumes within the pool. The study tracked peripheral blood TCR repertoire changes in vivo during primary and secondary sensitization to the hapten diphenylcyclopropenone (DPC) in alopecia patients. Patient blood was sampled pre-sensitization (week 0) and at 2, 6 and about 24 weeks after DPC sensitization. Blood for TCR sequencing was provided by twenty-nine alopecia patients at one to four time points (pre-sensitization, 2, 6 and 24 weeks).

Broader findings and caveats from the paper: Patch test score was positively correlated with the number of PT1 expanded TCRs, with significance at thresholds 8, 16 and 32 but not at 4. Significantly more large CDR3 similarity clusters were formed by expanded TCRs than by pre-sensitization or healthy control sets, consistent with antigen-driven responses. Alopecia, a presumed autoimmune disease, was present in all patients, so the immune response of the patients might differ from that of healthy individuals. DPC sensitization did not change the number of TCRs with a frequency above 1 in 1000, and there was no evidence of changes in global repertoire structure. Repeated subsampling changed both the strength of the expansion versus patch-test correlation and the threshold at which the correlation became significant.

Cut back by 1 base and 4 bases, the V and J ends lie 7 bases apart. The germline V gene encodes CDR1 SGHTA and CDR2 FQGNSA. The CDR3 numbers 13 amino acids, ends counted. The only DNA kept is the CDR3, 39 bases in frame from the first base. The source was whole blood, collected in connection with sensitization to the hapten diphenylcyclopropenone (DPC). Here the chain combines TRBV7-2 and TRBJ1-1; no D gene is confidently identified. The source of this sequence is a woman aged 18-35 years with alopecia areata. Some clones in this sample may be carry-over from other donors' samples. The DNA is TGTGCCAGCAGCTTAGAGGCCCCCACTGAAGCTTTCCTT. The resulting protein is CASSLEAPTEAFL.